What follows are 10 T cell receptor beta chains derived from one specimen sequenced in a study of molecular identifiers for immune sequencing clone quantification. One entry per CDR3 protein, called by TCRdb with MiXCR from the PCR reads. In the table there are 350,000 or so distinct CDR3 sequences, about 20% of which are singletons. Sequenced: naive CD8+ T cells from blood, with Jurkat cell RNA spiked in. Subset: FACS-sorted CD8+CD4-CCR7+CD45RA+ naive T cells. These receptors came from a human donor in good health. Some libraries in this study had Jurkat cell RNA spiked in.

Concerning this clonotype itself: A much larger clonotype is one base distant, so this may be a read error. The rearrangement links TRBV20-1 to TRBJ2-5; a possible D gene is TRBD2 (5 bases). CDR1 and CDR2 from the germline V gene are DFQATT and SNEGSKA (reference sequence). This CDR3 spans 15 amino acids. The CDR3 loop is CSVPSRRWNQETQCF. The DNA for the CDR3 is TGCAGTGTTCCTAGCAGACGTTGGAACCAAGAGACCCAGTGCTTC.

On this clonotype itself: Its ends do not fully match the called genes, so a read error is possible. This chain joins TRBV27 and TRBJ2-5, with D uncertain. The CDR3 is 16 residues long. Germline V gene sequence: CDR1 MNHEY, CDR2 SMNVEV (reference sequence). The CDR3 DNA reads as TGTGCCTGCAGTTCACGTTGGGGTGGTGTCCAAGAGATCCAGTACTTC. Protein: CACSSRWGGVQEIQYF.

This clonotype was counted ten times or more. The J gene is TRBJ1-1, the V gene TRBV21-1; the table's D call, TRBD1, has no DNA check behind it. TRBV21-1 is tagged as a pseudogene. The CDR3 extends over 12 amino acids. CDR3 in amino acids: CASSTGTERAFF. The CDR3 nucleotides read TGTGCCAGCAGCACCGGGACAGAAAGAGCTTTCTTT.

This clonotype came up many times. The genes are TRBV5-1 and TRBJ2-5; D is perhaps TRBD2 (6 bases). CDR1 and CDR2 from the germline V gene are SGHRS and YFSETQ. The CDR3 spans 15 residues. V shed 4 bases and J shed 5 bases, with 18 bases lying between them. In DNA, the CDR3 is TGCGCCAGCAGCCGGGACTGGAGGGTAGCCGAGACCCAGTACTTC. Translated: CASSRDWRVAETQYF. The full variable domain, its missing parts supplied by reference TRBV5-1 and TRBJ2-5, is KAGVTQTPRYLIKTRGQQVTLSCSPISGHRSVSWYQQTPGQGLQFLFEYFSETQRNKGNFPGRFSGRQFSNSRSEMNVSTLELGDSALYLCASSRDWRVAETQYFGPGTRLLVL.

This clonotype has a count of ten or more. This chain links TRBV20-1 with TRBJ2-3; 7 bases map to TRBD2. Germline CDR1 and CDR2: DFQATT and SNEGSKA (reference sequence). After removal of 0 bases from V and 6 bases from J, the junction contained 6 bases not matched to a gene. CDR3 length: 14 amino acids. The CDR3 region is CSARDFGLEDTQYF. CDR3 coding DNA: TGCAGTGCTAGAGACTTTGGACTAGAGGATACGCAGTATTTT.

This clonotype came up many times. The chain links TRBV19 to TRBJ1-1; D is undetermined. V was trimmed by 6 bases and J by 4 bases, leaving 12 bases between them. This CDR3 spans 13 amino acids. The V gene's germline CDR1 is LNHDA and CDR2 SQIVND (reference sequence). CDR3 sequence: CASRYSSATEAFF. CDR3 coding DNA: TGTGCCAGTAGATACAGCTCGGCCACTGAAGCTTTCTTT.

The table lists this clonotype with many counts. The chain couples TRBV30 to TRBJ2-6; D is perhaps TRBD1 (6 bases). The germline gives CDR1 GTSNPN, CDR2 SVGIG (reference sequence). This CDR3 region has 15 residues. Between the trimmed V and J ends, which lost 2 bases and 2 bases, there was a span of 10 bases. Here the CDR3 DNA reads TGTGCCTGGAGTCCGGACAGAACTGGGGCCAACGTCCTGACTTTC. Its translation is CAWSPDRTGANVLTF.

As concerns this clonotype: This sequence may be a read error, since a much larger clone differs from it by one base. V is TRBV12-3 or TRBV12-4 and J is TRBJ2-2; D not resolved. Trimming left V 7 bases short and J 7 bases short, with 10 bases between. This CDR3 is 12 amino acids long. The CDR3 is CASTSSYGELFF. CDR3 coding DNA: TGTGCCAGCACCAGCAGTTACGGGGAGCTGTTTTTT.

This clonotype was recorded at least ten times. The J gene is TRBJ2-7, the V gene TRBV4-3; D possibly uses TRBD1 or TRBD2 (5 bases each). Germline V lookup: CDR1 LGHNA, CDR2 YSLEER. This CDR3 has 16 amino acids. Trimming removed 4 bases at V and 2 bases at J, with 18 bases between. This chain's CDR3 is CASSPGTLDSPYEQYF. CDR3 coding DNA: TGCGCCAGCAGCCCCGGGACCCTGGACTCCCCCTACGAGCAGTACTTC.

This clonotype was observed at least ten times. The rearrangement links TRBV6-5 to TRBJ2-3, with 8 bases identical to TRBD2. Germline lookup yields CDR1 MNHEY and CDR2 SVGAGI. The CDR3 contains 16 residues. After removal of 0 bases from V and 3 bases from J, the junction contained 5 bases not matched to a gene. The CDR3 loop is CASSYSTGGQTDTQYF. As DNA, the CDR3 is TGTGCCAGCAGTTACTCTACGGGAGGGCAGACAGATACGCAGTATTTT.